Shown below are 15 T cell receptor beta chains from a single sample sequenced in a study of response to subunit inactivated influenza vaccine. TCRdb re-derived calls from the RT-PCR reads in MiXCR, one entry per CDR3 protein. The sample includes about 620,000 distinct CDR3 sequences, over 9.5% of them seen just once. The starting material was PBMCs from blood, obtained on the day of vaccination. The receptors were gathered from a man aged 50 to 60 who received an inactivated influenza vaccine.

In its sample, this clonotype was seen a few times. This chain links TRBV7-9 with TRBJ2-3, with a tentative D call TRBD2 (6 bases). V was cut by 4 bases and J by 2 bases, with 13 bases left in between. The CDR3 sequence is 15 residues long. The germline V gene has CDR1 SEHNR and CDR2 FQNEAQ (reference sequence). As DNA, the CDR3 is TGTGCCAGCAGCTGGGGAGGAGGAGACACAGATACGCAGTATTTT. Translation: CASSWGGGDTDTQYF.

The sample holds a few counts of this clonotype. The chain combines TRBV28 with TRBJ2-5, with 8 bases matching TRBD2. V trimming: 11 bases; J trimming: 0 bases; junction bases outside the gene matches: 5. Germline lookup yields CDR1 MDHEN and CDR2 SYDVKM. The CDR3 extends over 13 amino acids. The CDR3 spells CAGGLANQETQYF. DNA of the CDR3: TGTGCCGGAGGACTAGCTAACCAAGAGACCCAGTACTTC.

This clonotype occurred a few times. The V and J genes are TRBV7-9 and TRBJ1-4, with D uncertain. Germline-derived CDR1 and CDR2 are SEHNR and FQNEAQ (reference sequence). The CDR3 totals 14 residues. V shed 1 base and J shed 3 bases, with 6 bases lying between them. The CDR3 reads CASSLGAANEKLFF. The CDR3 nucleotides read TGTGCCAGCAGCTTAGGGGCAGCTAATGAAAAACTGTTTTTT. The full variable domain, with the rest looked up from reference TRBV7-9 and TRBJ1-4, is DTGVSQNPRHKITKRGQNVTFRCDPISEHNRLYWYRQTLGQGPEFLTYFQNEAQLEKSRLLSDRFSAERPKGSFSTLEIQRTEQGDSAMYLCASSLGAANEKLFFGSGTQLSVL.

J is TRBJ2-4 and V is TRBV29-1; D gene ambiguous. The germline V gene encodes CDR1 SQVTM and CDR2 ANQGSEA. The CDR3 sequence is 13 residues long. V was clipped by 4 bases and J by 0 bases, with 7 bases between them. The CDR3 protein is CSVAGRAKNIQYF. Written as DNA, the CDR3 is TGCAGCGTTGCAGGCCGAGCCAAAAACATTCAGTACTTC.

This clonotype came up a few times. Germline is not matched at one junction end, which may reflect a read error. J is TRBJ2-1 and V is TRBV2; the match to TRBD2 covers 7 bases. CDR3 size: 11 residues. CDR1 is SNHLY, CDR2 FYNNEI, per germline. In DNA form, the CDR3 reads TGTGCCAGCAGTGAGGAAATAGCGGGCGTTTTC. It yields the protein CASSEEIAGVF.

The chain couples TRBV9 to TRBJ1-4, with unresolved D. The CDR3 runs to 15 residues. The germline V gene has CDR1 SGDLS and CDR2 YYNGEE. Trimming took off 3 bases at V and 0 bases at J, with 9 bases between the two ends. For the CDR3, the DNA is TGTGCCAGCAGCGCCCGACTTGCAACTAATGAAAAACTGTTTTTT. Protein sequence: CASSARLATNEKLFF.

This clonotype has ten or more counts. V gene TRBV6-1 combines with J gene TRBJ2-2; D not certain. Germline CDR1 reads MNHNS; CDR2 reads SASEGT. CDR3 size: 15 residues. Trimming left V 6 bases short and J 5 bases short, with 16 bases between. The CDR3 nucleotides are TGTGCCAGCAGGCCCGAAGGCGTTGGGACCGGGGAGCTGTTTTTT. It specifies CASRPEGVGTGELFF.

The chain links TRBV6-1 to TRBJ2-7, with TRBD2 identical over 11 bases. V trimming: 7 bases; J trimming: 2 bases; junction bases outside the gene matches: 1. Germline V gene lookup returns CDR1 MNHNS and CDR2 SASEGT. There are 13 residues in the CDR3. The CDR3 region has the DNA TGTGCCAGCAAACTAGCGGGGGCCTACGAGCAGTACTTC. It specifies CASKLAGAYEQYF.

This clonotype was detected only a few times. This chain links TRBV5-1 with TRBJ2-3, with D perhaps TRBD2 (6 bases). V dropped 3 bases and J dropped 5 bases, with 13 bases sitting between them. Per germline, CDR1 SGHRS and CDR2 YFSETQ. The CDR3 is 14 amino acids. CDR3: CASSWARDLDTQYF. CDR3 in DNA: TGCGCCAGCAGCTGGGCCCGGGACTTAGATACGCAGTATTTT.

The rearrangement joins TRBV12-3 or TRBV12-4 to TRBJ2-1; maybe TRBD2 (6 bases). This CDR3 has 14 residues. V dropped 5 bases and J dropped 9 bases, with 17 bases sitting between them. The CDR3 reads CASSRTSSVGEQFF. Here the CDR3 DNA reads TGTGCCAGCAGTCGCACATCTAGCGTGGGTGAGCAGTTCTTC.

This sequence joins TRBV20-1 and TRBJ2-5; tentatively, D is TRBD1 or TRBD2 (6 bases each). Per germline, CDR1 DFQATT and CDR2 SNEGSKA (reference sequence). Trimming cost V 1 base and J 4 bases, with 10 bases left between them. The CDR3 is made up of 13 amino acids. CDR3 loop: CSARGGGGETQYF. The CDR3 DNA reads as TGCAGTGCTAGAGGAGGGGGAGGAGAGACCCAGTACTTC.

This clonotype was observed many times. The chain has TRBV20-1 and TRBJ1-1; maybe TRBD1 (6 bases). The CDR3 contains 16 residues. Germline V gene sequence: CDR1 DFQATT, CDR2 SNEGSKA (reference sequence). With 0 bases removed from V and 1 base from J, the gap between germline ends came to 15 bases. CDR3 nucleotide sequence: TGCAGTGCTAGAGATTTCAGGGGTTGGGAGAACACTGAAGCTTTCTTT. As protein: CSARDFRGWENTEAFF.

This sequence joins TRBV4-3 and TRBJ1-2; 8 nucleotides line up with TRBD1. This CDR3 comprises 14 residues. The germline V gene encodes CDR1 LGHNA and CDR2 YSLEER. V gave up 3 bases and J gave up 8 bases; unmatched junction bases: 8. CDR3 protein: CASSHLQGAEGYTF. The DNA of the CDR3 is TGCGCCAGCAGCCATCTCCAGGGGGCGGAGGGCTACACCTTC.

CDR3 sequence (DNA): TGTGCCAGCAATAGCCGGGACAGGGGCTACGAGCAGTACTTC. Amino acids: CASNSRDRGYEQYF. This sequence joins TRBV6-1 and TRBJ2-7, with 10 nucleotides matching TRBD1. Per the germline V gene, CDR1 is MNHNS and CDR2 is SASEGT. The trim removed 7 bases at V and 3 bases at J, leaving 6 bases unmatched. This CDR3 is 14 amino acids long.

This clonotype was observed many times. At one end, the junction sequence differs from germline, possibly due to a read error. The J gene is TRBJ2-1, the V gene TRBV27; 9 nucleotides line up with TRBD2. In germline, CDR1 is MNHEY, CDR2 SMNVEV (reference sequence). The CDR3 consists of 15 residues. CDR3: CASSYRSGRYSEQFF. DNA of the CDR3: TGTGCCAGCAGTTACCGTAGCGGGAGATACAGTGAGCAGTTCTTC.